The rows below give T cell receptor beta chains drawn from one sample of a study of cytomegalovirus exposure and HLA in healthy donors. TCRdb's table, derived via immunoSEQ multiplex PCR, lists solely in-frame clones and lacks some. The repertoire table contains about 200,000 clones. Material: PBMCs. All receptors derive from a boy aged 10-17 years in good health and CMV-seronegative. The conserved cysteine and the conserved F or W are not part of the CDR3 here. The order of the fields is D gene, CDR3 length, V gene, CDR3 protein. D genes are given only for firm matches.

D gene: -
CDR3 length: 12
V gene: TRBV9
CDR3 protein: ASSVGGPGDTQY

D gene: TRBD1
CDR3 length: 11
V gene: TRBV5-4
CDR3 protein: ASRYPGTGDNT

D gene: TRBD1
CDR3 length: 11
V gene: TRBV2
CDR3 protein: ASSKQGHGGYT

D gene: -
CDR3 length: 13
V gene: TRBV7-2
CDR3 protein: ASSSRLGSSYEQY

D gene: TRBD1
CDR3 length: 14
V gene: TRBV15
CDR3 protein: ATDRARGLGNTEAF

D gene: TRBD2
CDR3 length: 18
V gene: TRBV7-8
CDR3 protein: ASSLRGPAGAQSPSYEQY

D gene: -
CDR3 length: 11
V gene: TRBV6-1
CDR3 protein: ASSKQGWDEQF

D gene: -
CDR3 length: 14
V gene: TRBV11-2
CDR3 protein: ASSLDHGGLNQPQH

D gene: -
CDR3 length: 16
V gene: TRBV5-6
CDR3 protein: ASSRSPARMSSYNEQF

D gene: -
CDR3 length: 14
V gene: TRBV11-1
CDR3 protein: AFLYERDTFVDEQF

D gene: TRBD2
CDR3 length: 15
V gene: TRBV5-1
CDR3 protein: ASSSAGLAGVSDTQY

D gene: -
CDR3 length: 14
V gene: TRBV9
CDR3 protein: ASSVVGQGGTGELF

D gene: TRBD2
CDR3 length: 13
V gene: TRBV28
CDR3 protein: ASSLAGGHYNEQF

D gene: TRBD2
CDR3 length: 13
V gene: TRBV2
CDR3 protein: ASRVTSGGPNEQF

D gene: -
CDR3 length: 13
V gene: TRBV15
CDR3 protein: ATSRDSAGANVLT

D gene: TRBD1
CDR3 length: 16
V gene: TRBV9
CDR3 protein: ASSVGGIKQGAIYEQY

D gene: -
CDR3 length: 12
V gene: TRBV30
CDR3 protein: AWSQQVDTGELF

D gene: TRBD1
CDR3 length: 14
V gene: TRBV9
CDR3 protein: ASSKQPGQIYNEQF

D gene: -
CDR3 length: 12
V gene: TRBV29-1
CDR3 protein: SALSGTGNTEAF

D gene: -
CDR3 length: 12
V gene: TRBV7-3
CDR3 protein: ASSLTAATYEQY

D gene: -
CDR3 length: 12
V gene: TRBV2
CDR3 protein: ASSWRQGEEKLF

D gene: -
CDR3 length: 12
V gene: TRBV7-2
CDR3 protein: ASSLVGSFYEQY

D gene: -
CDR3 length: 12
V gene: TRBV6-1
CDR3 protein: ASSETELNTEAF

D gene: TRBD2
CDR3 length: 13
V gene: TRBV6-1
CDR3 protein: ASSVGTSALNEQF

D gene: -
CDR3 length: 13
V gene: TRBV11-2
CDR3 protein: ASSLGDGDRVTQY

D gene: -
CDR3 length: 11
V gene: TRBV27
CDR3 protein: ASSRKGGYEQY